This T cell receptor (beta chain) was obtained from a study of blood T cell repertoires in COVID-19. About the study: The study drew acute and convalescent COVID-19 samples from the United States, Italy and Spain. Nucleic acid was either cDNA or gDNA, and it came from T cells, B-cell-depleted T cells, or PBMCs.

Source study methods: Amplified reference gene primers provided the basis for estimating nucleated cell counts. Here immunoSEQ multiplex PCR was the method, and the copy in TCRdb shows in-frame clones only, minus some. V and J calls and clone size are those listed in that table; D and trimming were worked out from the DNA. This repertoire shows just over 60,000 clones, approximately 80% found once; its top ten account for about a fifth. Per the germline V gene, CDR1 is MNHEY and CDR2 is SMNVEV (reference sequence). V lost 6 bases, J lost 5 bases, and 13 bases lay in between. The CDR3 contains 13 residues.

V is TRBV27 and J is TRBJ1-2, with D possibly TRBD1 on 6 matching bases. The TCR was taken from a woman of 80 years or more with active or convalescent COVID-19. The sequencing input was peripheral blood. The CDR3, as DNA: TGTGCCAGCAGGCGGGGGGCAAGGTATGGCTACACCTTC. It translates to CASRRGARYGYTF.